This passage covers 9 T cell receptor beta chains from one sample sequenced in a study of T-cell reconstitution after alpha-beta-depleted transplantation in children. The TCRbeta library was prepared with unique molecular identifiers. TCRdb re-derived calls from the PCR reads in MiXCR, one entry per CDR3 protein. The table records about 350,000 distinct CDR3 sequences, 15% to 20% of them present only once. Sequencing was performed on PBMCs, mostly from graft donor cells, taken 360 days after TCRalphabeta/CD19-depleted stem cell transplant. The receptors derive from a male patient aged 2 to 9 who had a stem cell transplant for acute lymphoblastic leukemia, so the T cells may come from the graft donor.

A remark on this clonotype: A clone one base away is much larger, so this may be a read error. The chain combines TRBV10-3 with TRBJ2-3; D not certain. Germline V gene data show CDR1 as ENHRY and CDR2 as SYGVKD. The CDR3 totals 13 residues. Trimming shortened V by 4 bases and J by 6 bases, and 11 bases separated the two germline ends. In nucleotides, the CDR3 is TGTGCCATCAGTGGAGAGTTCAGGGATACGCAGTATTTT. Protein sequence: CAISGEFRDTQYF.

The J gene is TRBJ2-6, the V gene TRBV12-3 or TRBV12-4; 9 positions agree with TRBD1. Trimming cost V 5 bases and J 0 bases; bases outside gene matches: 8. The CDR3 consists of 18 residues. The CDR3 spells CASSPRDRVGSGANVLTF. Here the CDR3 DNA reads TGTGCCAGCAGTCCCCGGGACAGGGTGGGCTCTGGGGCCAACGTCCTGACTTTC.

This chain connects TRBV3-1 to TRBJ2-3; the D gene is possibly TRBD2 (5 bases). Germline CDR1 is LGHDT and CDR2 is YNNKEL (reference sequence). This CDR3 has 16 amino acids. V was pared by 4 bases and J by 2 bases, with 16 bases between. The CDR3 region has the DNA TGTGCCAGCAGCCTCGGACTTAACCCCCTCACAGATACGCAGTATTTT. Protein product: CASSLGLNPLTDTQYF.

The table lists this clonotype with a few counts. The chain is built from TRBV27 and TRBJ2-1; 9 bases fit TRBD1. Trimming removed 2 bases from V and 0 bases from J; junction bases left unmatched: 17. Germline CDR1 is MNHEY and CDR2 is SMNVEV (reference sequence). The CDR3 runs 21 residues. The CDR3 here is CASSLSRKGQGIWASYNEQFF. CDR3 coding DNA: TGTGCCAGCAGTTTAAGTCGGAAGGGACAGGGTATTTGGGCCTCCTACAATGAGCAGTTCTTC.

This clonotype was counted between two and nine times. In DNA, the CDR3 is TGTGCCAGCAGCTTAGCGCCGGGGAGAACCTCCTACGAGCAGTACTTC. As protein: CASSLAPGRTSYEQYF. The chain recombines TRBV7-9 with TRBJ2-7; possibly TRBD2 for D (5 bases). Germline V gives CDR1 SEHNR, CDR2 FQNEAQ (reference sequence). This CDR3 comprises 16 residues. Deletions cut 0 bases from V and 0 bases from J, with 12 bases between. The entire variable domain, with the rest obtained from reference TRBV7-9 and TRBJ2-7, is as follows: DTGVSQNPRHKITKRGQNVTFRCDPISEHNRLYWYRQTLGQGPEFLTYFQNEAQLEKSRLLSDRFSAERPKGSFSTLEIQRTEQGDSAMYLCASSLAPGRTSYEQYFGPGTRLTVT.

The chain is built from TRBV27 and TRBJ2-3; no clear D gene. Germline V lookup: CDR1 MNHEY, CDR2 SMNVEV (reference sequence). Trimming stripped 3 bases from V and 0 bases from J, with 10 bases between. The CDR3 length is 15 residues. CDR3 nucleotides: TGTGCCAGCAGTTTCGACATAACTAGCACAGATACGCAGTATTTT. Translating it yields CASSFDITSTDTQYF.

This clonotype was found many times. The chain joins TRBV12-3 or TRBV12-4 to TRBJ2-3; D gene ambiguous. The CDR3 sequence is 14 residues long. V gave up 7 bases and J gave up 3 bases, with 14 bases separating them. The CDR3 loop is CASKVLGTTDTQYF. The CDR3 coding sequence is TGTGCCAGCAAAGTTCTAGGTACAACAGATACGCAGTATTTT.

The chain is built from TRBV7-6 and TRBJ2-7; tentative D call: TRBD1 (6 bases). The CDR3 spans 15 residues. Germline assignment: CDR1 SGHVS and CDR2 FNYEAQ. V was clipped by 5 bases and J by 7 bases, with 21 bases between them. The CDR3 nucleotides are TGTGCCAGCAGCCCAGGGGAAGTCCCTCTGAGGGAGCAGTACTTC. It is translated as CASSPGEVPLREQYF.

This chain uses TRBV13 with TRBJ2-4, with TRBD2 as a possible D gene (5 bases). CDR3 length: 17 residues. The germline CDR1 and CDR2 sequences are PRHDT and FYEKMQ (reference sequence). Trimming took 3 bases from V and 3 from J, leaving 18 bases between them. DNA of the CDR3: TGTGCCAGCAGCTTCCTTAGGGCGGGTTCGGACAAAAACATTCAGTACTTC. Amino acid sequence: CASSFLRAGSDKNIQYF.